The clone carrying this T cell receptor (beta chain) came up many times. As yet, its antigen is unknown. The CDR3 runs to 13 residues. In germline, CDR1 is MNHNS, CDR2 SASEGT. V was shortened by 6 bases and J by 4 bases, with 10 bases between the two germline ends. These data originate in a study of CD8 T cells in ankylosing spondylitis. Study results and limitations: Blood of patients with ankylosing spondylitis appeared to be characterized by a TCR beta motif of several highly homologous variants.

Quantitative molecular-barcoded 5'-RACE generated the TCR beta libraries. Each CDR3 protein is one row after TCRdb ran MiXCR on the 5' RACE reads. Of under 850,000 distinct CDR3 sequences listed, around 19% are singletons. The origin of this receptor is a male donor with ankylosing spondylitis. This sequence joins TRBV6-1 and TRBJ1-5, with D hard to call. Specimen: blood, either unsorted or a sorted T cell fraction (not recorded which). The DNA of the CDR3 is TGTGCCAGCAGCCAGTATAAGAATCAGCCCCAGCATTTT. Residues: CASSQYKNQPQHF.